This T cell receptor beta chain was recovered during a study of tumor and adjacent non-tumor tissue in lung cancer. In this sample, this clonotype turned up once. Its ends do not fully match the called genes, so a read error is possible. The template was RNA from unsorted bulk tissue. The normal lung tissue was taken more than 3 cm from the tumor edge. Newly diagnosed lung cancer patients had thoracic surgery in China, August–late 2014, without prior chemotherapy. From germline, CDR1 is MNHEY and CDR2 SVGAGI. The CDR3 loop spans 14 amino acids. TCRbeta libraries were built with three rounds of nested PCR, modified from ARM-PCR. In TCRdb, the multiplex PCR reads were re-called with MiXCR into one record per CDR3 protein. Of roughly 120,000 distinct CDR3 sequences in the sample, about 61% are singletons; the top ten hold roughly 20%.

This sequence originates from a man aged 60-69 years with non-small cell lung cancer. The V gene is TRBV6-5, the J gene TRBJ2-5; 9 bases map to TRBD1. Sequenced: distant non-tumor lung tissue. This CDR3 is CANSKQGAGETQYF. The CDR3, as DNA: TGTGCCAACAGTAAACAGGGGGCTGGGGAGACCCAGTACTTC.